The present entry profiles one T cell receptor (beta chain) with its context. This clone's antigen is unknown. No qualities accompany the bases; no much larger clone lies one base away. The data were obtained in a study of T cell repertoires in cytomegalovirus infection (dated by TCRdb to between 2018 and 2021). In the study overall: Donor HLA type was relevant to the analysis, as public TCR beta signatures indicated carriage of CMV infection together with the matching HLA type.

The paper's findings and limits, for the study overall: Carriers of CMV infection plus the relevant HLA type were discriminated by the cumulative frequency of public TCR beta family members in the study cohort and in an independent roughly 350-donor cohort. The ex vivo response was dominated by HLA-C-restricted CMV-specific TCR beta clonotypes, and the single most frequent clonotype in two of eight donors was supplied by these HLA-C-restricted clonotypes.

TCRdb lists the instrument as Illumina HiSeq 1500. In TCRdb, the public reads were trimmed at Q25 with fastp and aligned with MiXCR, with productive beta chains retained. One record per CDR3 amino acid sequence lists the most common genes and DNA. In all, the sample holds 270,000 or so distinct CDR3 sequences, and about a sixth of those were seen once. Over 40% of the sample is held by the ten biggest clonotypes. The cysteine opens and the phenylalanine closes a CDR3 of 17 amino acids. Left in the record is the CDR3 DNA by itself, 51 bases read in frame from the first base. CDR1 SGHRS and CDR2 YFSETQ were looked up in the germline V gene. Trimming costs V 0 bases and J 8 bases, and their ends lie 23 bases apart.

This clonotype was sampled from a human donor in good health (CMV status not recorded). Some clones in this sample may be carry-over from other donors' samples. The chain was built from TRBV5-1 and TRBJ1-2, and possibly TRBD1, on 6 matching bases. The sequenced sample consisted of CD8+ T cells from PBMCs. The DNA is as follows: TGCGCCAGCAGCTTGGACTGGGGCCCAGGGGTCGGACGCGGCTACACCTTC. This gives the protein CASSLDWGPGVGRGYTF.